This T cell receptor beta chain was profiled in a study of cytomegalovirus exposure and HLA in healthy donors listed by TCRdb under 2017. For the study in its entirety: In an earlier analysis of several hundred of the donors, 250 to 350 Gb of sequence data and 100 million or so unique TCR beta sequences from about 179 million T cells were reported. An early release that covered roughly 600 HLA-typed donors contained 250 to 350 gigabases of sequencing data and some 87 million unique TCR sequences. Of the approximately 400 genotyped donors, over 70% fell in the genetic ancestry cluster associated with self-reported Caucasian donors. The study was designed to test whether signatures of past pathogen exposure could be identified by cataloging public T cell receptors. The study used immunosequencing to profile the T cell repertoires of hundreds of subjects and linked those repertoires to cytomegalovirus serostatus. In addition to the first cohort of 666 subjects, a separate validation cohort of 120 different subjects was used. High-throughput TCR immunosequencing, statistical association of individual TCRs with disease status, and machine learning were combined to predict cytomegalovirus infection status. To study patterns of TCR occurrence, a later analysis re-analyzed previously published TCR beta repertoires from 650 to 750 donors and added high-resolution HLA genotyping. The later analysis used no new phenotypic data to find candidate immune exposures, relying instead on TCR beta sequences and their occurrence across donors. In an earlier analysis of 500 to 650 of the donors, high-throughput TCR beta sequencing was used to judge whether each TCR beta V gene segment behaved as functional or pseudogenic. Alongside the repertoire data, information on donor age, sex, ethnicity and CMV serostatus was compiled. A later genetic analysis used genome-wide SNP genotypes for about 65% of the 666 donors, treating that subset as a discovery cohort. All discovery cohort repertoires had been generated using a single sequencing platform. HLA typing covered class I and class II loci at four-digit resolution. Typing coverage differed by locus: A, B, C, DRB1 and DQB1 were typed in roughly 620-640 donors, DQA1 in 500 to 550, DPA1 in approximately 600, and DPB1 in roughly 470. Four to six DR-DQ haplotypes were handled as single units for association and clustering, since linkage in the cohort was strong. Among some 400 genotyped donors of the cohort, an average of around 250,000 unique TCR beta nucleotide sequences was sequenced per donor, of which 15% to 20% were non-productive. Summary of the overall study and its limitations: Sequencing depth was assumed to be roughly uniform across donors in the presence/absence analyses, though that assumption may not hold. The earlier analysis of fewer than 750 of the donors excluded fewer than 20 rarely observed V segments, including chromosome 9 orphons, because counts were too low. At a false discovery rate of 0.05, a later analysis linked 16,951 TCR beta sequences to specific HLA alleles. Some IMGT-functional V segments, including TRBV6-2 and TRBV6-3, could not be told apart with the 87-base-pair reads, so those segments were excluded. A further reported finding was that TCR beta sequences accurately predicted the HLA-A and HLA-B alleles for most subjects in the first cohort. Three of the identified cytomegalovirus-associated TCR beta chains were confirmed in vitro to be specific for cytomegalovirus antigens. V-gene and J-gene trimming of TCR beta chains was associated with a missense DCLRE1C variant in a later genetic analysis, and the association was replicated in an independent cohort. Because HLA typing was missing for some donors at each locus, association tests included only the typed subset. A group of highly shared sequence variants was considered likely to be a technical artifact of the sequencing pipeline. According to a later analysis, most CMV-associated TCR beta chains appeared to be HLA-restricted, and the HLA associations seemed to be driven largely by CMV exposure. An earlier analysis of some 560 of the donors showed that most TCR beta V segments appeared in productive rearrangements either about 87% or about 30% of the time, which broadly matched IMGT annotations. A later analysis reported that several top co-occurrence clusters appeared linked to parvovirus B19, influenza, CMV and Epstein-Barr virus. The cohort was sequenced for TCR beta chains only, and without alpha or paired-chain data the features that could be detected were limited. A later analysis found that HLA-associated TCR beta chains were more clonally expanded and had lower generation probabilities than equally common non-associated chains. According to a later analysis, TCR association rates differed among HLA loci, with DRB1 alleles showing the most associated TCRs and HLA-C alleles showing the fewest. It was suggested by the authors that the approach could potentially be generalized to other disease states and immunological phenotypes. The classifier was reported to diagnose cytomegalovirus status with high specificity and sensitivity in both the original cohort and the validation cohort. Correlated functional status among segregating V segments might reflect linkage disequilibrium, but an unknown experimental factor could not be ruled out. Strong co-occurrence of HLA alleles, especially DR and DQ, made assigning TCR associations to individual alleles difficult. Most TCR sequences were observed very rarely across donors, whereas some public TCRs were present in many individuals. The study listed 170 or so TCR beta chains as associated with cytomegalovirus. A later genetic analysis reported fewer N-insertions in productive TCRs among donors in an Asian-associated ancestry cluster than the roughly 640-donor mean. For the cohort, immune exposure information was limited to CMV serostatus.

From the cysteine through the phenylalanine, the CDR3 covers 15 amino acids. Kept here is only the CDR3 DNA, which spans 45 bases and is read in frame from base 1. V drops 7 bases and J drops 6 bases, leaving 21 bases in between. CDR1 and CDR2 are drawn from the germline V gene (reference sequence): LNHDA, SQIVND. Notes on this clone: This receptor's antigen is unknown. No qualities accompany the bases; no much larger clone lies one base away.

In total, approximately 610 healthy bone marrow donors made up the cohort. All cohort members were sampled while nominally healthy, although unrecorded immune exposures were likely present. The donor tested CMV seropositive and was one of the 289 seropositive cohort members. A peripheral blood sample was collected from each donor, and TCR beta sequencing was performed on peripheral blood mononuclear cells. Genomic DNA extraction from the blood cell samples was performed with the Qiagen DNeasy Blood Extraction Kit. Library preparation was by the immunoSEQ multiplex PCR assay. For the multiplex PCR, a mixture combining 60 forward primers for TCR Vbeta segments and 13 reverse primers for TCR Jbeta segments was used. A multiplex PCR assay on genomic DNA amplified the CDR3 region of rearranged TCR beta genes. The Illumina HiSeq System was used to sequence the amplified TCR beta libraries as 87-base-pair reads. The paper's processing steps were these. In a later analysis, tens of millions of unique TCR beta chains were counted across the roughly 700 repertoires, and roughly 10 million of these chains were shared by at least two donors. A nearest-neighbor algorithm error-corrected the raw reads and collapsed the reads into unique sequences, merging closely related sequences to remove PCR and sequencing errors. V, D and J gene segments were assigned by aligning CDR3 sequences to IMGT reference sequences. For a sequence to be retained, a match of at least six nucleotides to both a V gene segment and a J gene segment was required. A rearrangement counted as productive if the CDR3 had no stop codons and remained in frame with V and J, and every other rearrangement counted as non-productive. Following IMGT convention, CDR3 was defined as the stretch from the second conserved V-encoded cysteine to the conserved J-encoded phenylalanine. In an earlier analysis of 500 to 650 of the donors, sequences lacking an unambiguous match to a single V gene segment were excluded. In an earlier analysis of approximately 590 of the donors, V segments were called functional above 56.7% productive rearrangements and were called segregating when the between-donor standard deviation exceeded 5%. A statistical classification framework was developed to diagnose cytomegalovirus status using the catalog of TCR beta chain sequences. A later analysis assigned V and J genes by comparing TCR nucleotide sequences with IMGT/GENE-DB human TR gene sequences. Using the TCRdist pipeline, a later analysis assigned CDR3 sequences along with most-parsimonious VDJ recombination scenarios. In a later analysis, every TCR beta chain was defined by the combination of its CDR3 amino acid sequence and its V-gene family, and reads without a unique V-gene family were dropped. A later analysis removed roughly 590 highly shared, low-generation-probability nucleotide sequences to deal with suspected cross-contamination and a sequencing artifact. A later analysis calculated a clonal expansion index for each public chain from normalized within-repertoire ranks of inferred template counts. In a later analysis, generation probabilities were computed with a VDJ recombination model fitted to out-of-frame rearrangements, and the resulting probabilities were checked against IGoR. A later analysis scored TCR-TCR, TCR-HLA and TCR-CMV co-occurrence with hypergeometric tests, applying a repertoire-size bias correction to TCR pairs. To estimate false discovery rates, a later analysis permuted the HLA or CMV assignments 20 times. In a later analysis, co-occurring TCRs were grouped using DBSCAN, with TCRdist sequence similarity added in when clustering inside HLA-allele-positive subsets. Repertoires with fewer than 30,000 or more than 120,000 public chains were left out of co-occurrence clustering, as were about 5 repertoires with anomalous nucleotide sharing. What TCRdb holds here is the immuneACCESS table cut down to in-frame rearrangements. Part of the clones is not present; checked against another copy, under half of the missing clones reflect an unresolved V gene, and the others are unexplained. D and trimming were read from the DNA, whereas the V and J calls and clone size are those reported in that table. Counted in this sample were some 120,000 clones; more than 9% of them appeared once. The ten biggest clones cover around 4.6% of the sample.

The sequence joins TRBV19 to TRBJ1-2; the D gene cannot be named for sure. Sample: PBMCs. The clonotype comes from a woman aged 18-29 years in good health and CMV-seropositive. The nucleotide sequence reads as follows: TGTGCCAGTATGGAGGTTCGAAGGGAGCAACATGGCTACACCTTC. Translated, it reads CASMEVRREQHGYTF.